This T cell receptor (beta chain) is from a study of CD4 and CD8 cells across lung adenocarcinoma regions listed by TCRdb under 2018. About the full investigation: Intratumor heterogeneity of the T cell receptor repertoire was examined by comparing tumor centers with tumor margins.

The CDR3, cysteine through phenylalanine, is 17 amino acids long. Here the CDR3 DNA is all that survives: 51 bases in frame from base 1. Based on the germline V gene, the CDR1 and CDR2 sequences are MNHNS and SASEGT. The donors were patients who had localized lung adenocarcinoma, which is a subtype of non-small cell lung cancer. The margins of localized lung adenocarcinomas were where the samples came from. For TCR repertoire analysis, CD4+ T cells from tumor tissue were profiled apart from CD8+ T cells. The sample holds one count of this clonotype. Its cognate antigen has yet to be identified. Germline is not matched at one junction end, which may reflect a read error. Library creation used PCR. TCRdb names HiSeq X Ten as the instrument used. The public reads were run again by TCRdb, first through fastp at Q25 and then through MiXCR, and only productive beta chains were kept. Here each entry gathers all rows of one CDR3 protein and keeps the most common genes and DNA. The sample table lists over 4,500 distinct CDR3 sequences, 50% of them with a count of one. Approximately 20% of the sample is held by the ten biggest clonotypes.

This clonotype was sampled from a male donor with lung adenocarcinoma. The CD4 and CD8 labels of this study may be unreliable. The sequencing sample was made of CD4+ T cells from the margin of a lung tumor. The cell subset or site tag for this specimen amounts to: tumor margin region. This chain joins TRBV6-1 to TRBJ2-4, with TRBD2 tentatively as D gene (6 bases match). The CDR3 in this case is CASSRVAGPLAKDTQYF. The nucleotide sequence reads TGTGCCAGCAGCCGAGTGGCGGGGCCGTTAGCCAAAGATACGCAGTATTTC.